A selection of T cell receptor beta chains follows, all from one sample in a study of cytomegalovirus exposure and HLA in healthy donors. Assay: immunoSEQ multiplex PCR; the TCRdb copy retains only in-frame clones and omits some. The sample comprises 100,000 or so clones, roughly 79% of which are singletons, and 1% to 1.5% rests with the top ten. Sequencing was carried out using PBMCs. The source is a man between 35 and 55 years old in good health and CMV-seronegative. Each CDR3 is given with its conserved first and last residue. A D gene is named only where the DNA matches it firmly. Some rows have no size entry. The others give once, few or many, or a class for an expanded clone.

abundance	d_gene	v_gene	j_gene	CDR3nt	CDR3aa
-	TRBD2	TRBV10-2	TRBJ2-1	TGCGCCAGCATTACTAGCGGGAGGAGGGATGAGCAGTTCTTC	CASITSGRRDEQFF
-	TRBD1	TRBV11-3	TRBJ2-7	TGTGCCAGCAGCCCGCCGGGACAGGCTTACGAGCAGTACTTC	CASSPPGQAYEQYF
few	TRBD1	TRBV6-6	TRBJ1-1	TGTGCCAGCATAAAGGGACAGGGGAGGTGGACTGAAGCTTTCTTT	CASIKGQGRWTEAFF
-	TRBD2	TRBV6-5	TRBJ2-1	TGTGCCAGCCGTATAGCGGGAGATAGGAATGAGCAGTTCTTC	CASRIAGDRNEQFF
-	-	TRBV7-2	TRBJ2-7	TGTGCCAGCAGCCGACAGGACTACGAGCAGTACTTC	CASSRQDYEQYF
few	-	TRBV7-9	TRBJ2-6	TGTGCCAGCGGGGCGAACCTTCACTCTGGGGCCAACGTCCTGACTTTC	CASGANLHSGANVLTF
-	TRBD2	TRBV10-3	TRBJ2-1	TGTGCCATCAGTGAGCCGCTAGCGGGATTTAACAATGAGCAGTTCTTC	CAISEPLAGFNNEQFF
-	-	TRBV5-1	TRBJ1-1	TGCGCCAGCAGTCGGGGGACGGGGAACACTGAAGCTTTCTTT	CASSRGTGNTEAFF
once	-	TRBV5-4	TRBJ2-3	TGTGCCAGCAGCTATAGCAGGGAATGGGGCACAGATACGCAGTATTTT	CASSYSREWGTDTQYF
once	TRBD2	TRBV2	TRBJ2-2	TGTGCCAGCAGTGGTAGCGGGAGAACCGGGGAGCTGTTTTTT	CASSGSGRTGELFF
-	-	TRBV29-1	TRBJ1-1	TGCAGCGTTGATCAGGGGTTGGACACTGAAGCTTTCTTT	CSVDQGLDTEAFF
once	TRBD1	TRBV18	TRBJ2-7	TGTGCCAGCTCACCGCAGGACAGGGCTCTCCAGCAGTACTTC	CASSPQDRALQQYF
-	TRBD2	TRBV5-4	TRBJ2-3	TGTGCCAGCAGCCTTTCAGCGGGAGGGCGCACAGATACGCAGTATTTT	CASSLSAGGRTDTQYF
-	TRBD1	TRBV19	TRBJ2-7	TGTGCCAGTAGTGAGACAGGGAGCTACGAGCAGTACTTC	CASSETGSYEQYF
-	TRBD2	TRBV7-7	TRBJ2-1	TGTGCCAGCAGCTTAAGGGCTAGCGGGAGTCTCAATGAGCAGTTCTTC	CASSLRASGSLNEQFF
few	TRBD1	TRBV11-2	TRBJ1-2	TGTGCCAGCAGCTTATCCGGGACAGGGGCGATCTATGGCTACACCTTC	CASSLSGTGAIYGYTF
-	TRBD2	TRBV28	TRBJ2-1	TGTGCCAGCGAGGATAGCGGGGCGAGCTCCTACAATGAGCAGTTCTTC	CASEDSGASSYNEQFF
-	-	TRBV29-1	TRBJ2-7	TGCAGCGTTGATCGCCAGGGGGGCTCCTACGAGCAGTACTTC	CSVDRQGGSYEQYF
-	-	TRBV14	TRBJ1-1	TGTGCCAGCAGCCAAGACCGAGGGGGTTCGAGGAGGAACACTGAAGCTTTCTTT	CASSQDRGGSRRNTEAFF
few	-	TRBV7-9	TRBJ1-5	TGTGCCAGCAGCCCCGTGCAGGGGCGGCAGCCCCAGCATTTT	CASSPVQGRQPQHF
medium-sized	-	TRBV4-3	TRBJ2-2	TGCGCCAGCAGCCAAGATTTATACGGGGAGCTGTTTTTT	CASSQDLYGELFF
-	-	TRBV5-1	TRBJ1-1	TGCGCCAGCAGCTTCCGGGGGGCTGACACTGAAGCTTTCTTT	CASSFRGADTEAFF
-	TRBD1	TRBV11-2	TRBJ1-2	TGTGCCAGCAGCTCTCAGGGGGCCGGCTACACCTTC	CASSSQGAGYTF
-	-	TRBV28	TRBJ1-5	TGTGCCAGCACCCCATGGGGGGAGAATCAGCCCCAGCATTTT	CASTPWGENQPQHF
-	TRBD2	TRBV7-2	TRBJ2-4	TGTGCCAGCAGGGACCCCGGGGGGGCCAAAAACATTCAGTACTTC	CASRDPGGAKNIQYF
-	-	TRBV7-8	TRBJ1-5	TGTGCCAGCAGCCTGCGGGCCTCATATAGCAATCAGCCCCAGCATTTT	CASSLRASYSNQPQHF
-	TRBD1	TRBV29-1	TRBJ2-2	TGCAGCGCCGCCGGGACAGGGGCAAACGGGGAGCTGTTTTTT	CSAAGTGANGELFF
few	-	TRBV6-5	TRBJ1-5	TGTGCCAGCGCAAACGGGGGGTACCAGCCCCAGCATTTT	CASANGGYQPQHF
-	TRBD1	TRBV4-1	TRBJ2-7	TGCGCCAGCAGCCAAGTCCCGACAGGGAGCTCCTACGAGCAGTACTTC	CASSQVPTGSSYEQYF
-	TRBD2	TRBV7-9	TRBJ2-1	TGTTCCAGCAGCTCGGGACTAGCGGAAGTATACAATGAGCAGTTCTTC	CSSSSGLAEVYNEQFF
-	-	TRBV27	TRBJ2-7	TGTGCCAGCAGTTTTTACGGGCAGGGGTACGAGCAGTACTTC	CASSFYGQGYEQYF
-	TRBD1	TRBV6-1	TRBJ1-5	TGTGCCAGCAGTGTGGCCAGGGGGCCCGATCAGCCCCAGCATTTT	CASSVARGPDQPQHF